This T cell receptor (beta chain) was identified in a study of radiation and T cells in renal cell carcinoma. Overall study findings and caveats: Top tumor clonotypes rose in blood 2 weeks post-radiation, then contracted.

This CDR3 has 18 amino acids. The germline CDR1 and CDR2 sequences are SGHTA and FQGNSA. Trimming removed 1 base at V and 3 bases at J, with 21 bases between. Of note for this clone: Its target is not known.

The table came from immunoSEQ multiplex PCR; TCRdb's copy has only in-frame clones and leaves some out. Altogether around 99,000 clones are present, around 84% being singletons, with the ten largest covering approximately 7.3%. As for time point: blood 4 weeks post-SBRT, at nephrectomy. Treatment here: 15 Gy SBRT to primary tumor, nephrectomy 4 weeks later. Nephrectomy followed 15 Gy stereotactic body radiation by 4 weeks. The patient's renal cell carcinoma had clear cell pathology. V usage is TRBV7-2 and J usage is TRBJ1-1; D unresolved. Sequenced here: blood, sampled from a patient whose treatment included radiotherapy and nephrectomy. The sequence was collected from a man aged 55 to 70 with renal cell carcinoma. The CDR3 reads CASSLGADSGFWDTEAFF. Here the CDR3 DNA reads TGTGCCAGCAGCTTAGGTGCGGATTCGGGCTTTTGGGACACTGAAGCTTTCTTT.